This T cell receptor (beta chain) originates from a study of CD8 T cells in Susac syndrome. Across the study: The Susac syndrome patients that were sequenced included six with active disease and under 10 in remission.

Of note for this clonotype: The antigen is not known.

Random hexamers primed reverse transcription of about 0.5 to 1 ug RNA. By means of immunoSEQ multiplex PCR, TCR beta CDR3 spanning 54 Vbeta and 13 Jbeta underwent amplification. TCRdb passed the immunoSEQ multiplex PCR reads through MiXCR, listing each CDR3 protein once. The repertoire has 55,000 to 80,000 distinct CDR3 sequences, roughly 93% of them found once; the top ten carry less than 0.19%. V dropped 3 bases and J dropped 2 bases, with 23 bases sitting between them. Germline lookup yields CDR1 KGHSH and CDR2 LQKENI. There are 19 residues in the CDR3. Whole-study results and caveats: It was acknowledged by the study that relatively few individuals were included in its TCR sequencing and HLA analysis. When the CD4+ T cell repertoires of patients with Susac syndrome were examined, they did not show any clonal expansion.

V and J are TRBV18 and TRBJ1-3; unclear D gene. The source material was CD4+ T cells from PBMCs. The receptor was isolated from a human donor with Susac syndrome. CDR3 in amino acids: CASSPPGRVLSSAGNTIYF. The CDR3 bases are TGTGCCAGCTCACCGCCCGGTAGGGTGCTGTCGTCCGCTGGAAACACCATATATTTT.